A selection of T cell receptor beta chains follows, all from one sample in a study of T cells after yellow fever vaccination. MiXCR, applied by TCRdb to the 5' RACE reads, yields one record per CDR3 protein. This table has roughly 120,000 distinct CDR3 sequences, 7.4% appearing once. The specimen was CD4+ T cells sorted from PBMCs, collected 10 days after the first yellow fever vaccination. All receptors come from a man in his late teens or twenties who received the YFV17D yellow fever vaccine. CDR3s include the opening cysteine and the closing phenylalanine or tryptophan.

J gene,V gene,CDR3 protein
TRBJ1-2,TRBV6-1,CAIQSGMGDPNYGYTF
TRBJ1-1,TRBV29-1,CSVEGGAAFF
TRBJ2-3,TRBV7-8,CASSPGLAGGTDTQYF
TRBJ2-3,TRBV7-2,CASSLSRLAGRTDTQYF
TRBJ1-2,TRBV2,CASSDAAGYGYTF
TRBJ1-1,TRBV18,CASSPRETSEAFF
TRBJ2-1,TRBV10-3,CAISQTSGGPGVHNEQFF
TRBJ2-7,TRBV27,CASSPYRGLPNEQYF
TRBJ2-2,TRBV20-1,CSARTLGNTGELFF
TRBJ2-5,TRBV3-1,CASSQEGGAGAQETQYF
TRBJ1-1,TRBV5-1,CASSPDFTTDTEAFF
TRBJ1-4,TRBV11-2,CASSLWGQGTPGEKLFF
TRBJ1-2,TRBV6-2/TRBV6-3,CASSTTGLSGYTF
TRBJ2-7,TRBV2,CASRQQGIPYEQYF
TRBJ1-2,TRBV6-4,CASSDWRGGNYGYTF
TRBJ1-1,TRBV28,CASSFGRGAFF
TRBJ2-4,TRBV5-1,CASSLGTGTDIQYF
TRBJ2-1,TRBV20-1,CSAFLAGVYNEQFF
TRBJ2-1,TRBV5-1,CASSLQGSYNEQFF
TRBJ2-3,TRBV6-1,CASIPTWTGGGTDTQYF
TRBJ1-3,TRBV19,CASSIQLLATAIYF
TRBJ1-6,TRBV4-1,CASSQDPWQSTPLHF
TRBJ2-5,TRBV11-2,CASSPGATSGGGQETQYF
TRBJ1-2,TRBV20-1,CSARDLRGANYGYTF
TRBJ2-1,TRBV5-5,CASSLGDSYLTAEFF
TRBJ2-7,TRBV21-1,CAGWEQYF
TRBJ1-1,TRBV5-5,CASSFRGYTEAFF
TRBJ2-2,TRBV7-9,CASSLYVSGELFF
TRBJ1-2,TRBV5-1,CASRANYGYTF
TRBJ2-1,TRBV28,CASSGDRGSYNEQFF
TRBJ2-5,TRBV12-3/TRBV12-4,CATWGLAGGLNQETQYF
TRBJ1-5,TRBV10-3,CAISRDGGNQPQHF
TRBJ2-1,TRBV20-1,CSASTRTSGYNEQFF
TRBJ1-1,TRBV5-1,CASSARPGQTTEAFF
TRBJ2-1,TRBV15,CATSRDRIAEEQFF
TRBJ1-4,TRBV2,CASRKDRHEKLFF
TRBJ1-1,TRBV29-1,CSVEPGAANTEAFF
TRBJ1-1,TRBV4-1,CASSQVGGSYTEAFF
TRBJ1-4,TRBV5-1,CASSLESGQGGKLFF
TRBJ1-6,TRBV18,CASSPPGQGAGSPLHF
TRBJ1-2,TRBV2,CASSPDTNLGYTF
TRBJ2-7,TRBV20-1,CSASASSSYEQYF
TRBJ1-6,TRBV12-3/TRBV12-4,CASSFWDGNTNNSPLHF
TRBJ2-5,TRBV12-3/TRBV12-4,CATAGGTLQETQYF
TRBJ1-6,TRBV1,CTSSQRKDRSDSPLHF
TRBJ1-1,TRBV18,CASSPDRGNTEAFF
TRBJ2-4,TRBV5-1,CASSLSLAKNIQYF
TRBJ2-3,TRBV4-2,CASSQEGGGSTDTQYF
TRBJ2-3,TRBV5-1,CASSLRPQGLAGGTDTQYF